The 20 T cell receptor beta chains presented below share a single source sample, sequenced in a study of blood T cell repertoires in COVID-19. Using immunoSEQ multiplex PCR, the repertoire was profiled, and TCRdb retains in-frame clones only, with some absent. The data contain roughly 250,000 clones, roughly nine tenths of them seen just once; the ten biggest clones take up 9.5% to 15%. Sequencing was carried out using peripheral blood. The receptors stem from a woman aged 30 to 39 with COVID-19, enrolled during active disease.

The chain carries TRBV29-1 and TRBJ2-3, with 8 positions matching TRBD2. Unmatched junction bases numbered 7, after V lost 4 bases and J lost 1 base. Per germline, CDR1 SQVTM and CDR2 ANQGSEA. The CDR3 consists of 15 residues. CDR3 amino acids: CSVASTSGRTDTQYF. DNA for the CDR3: TGCAGCGTTGCATCAACTAGCGGACGCACAGATACGCAGTATTTT.

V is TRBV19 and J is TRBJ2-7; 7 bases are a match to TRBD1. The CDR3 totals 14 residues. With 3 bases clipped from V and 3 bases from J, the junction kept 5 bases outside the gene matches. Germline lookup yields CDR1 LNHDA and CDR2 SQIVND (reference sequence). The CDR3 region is CASSMSNRGYEQYF. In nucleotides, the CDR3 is TGTGCCAGTAGTATGTCCAACAGGGGCTACGAGCAGTACTTC.

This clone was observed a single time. The CDR3 bases are TGTGCCAGCAGGGCGAGAGGGGACTTCTTAGGAGAGACCCAGTACTTC. Translating it yields CASRARGDFLGETQYF. The genes are TRBV5-4 and TRBJ2-5; D is perhaps TRBD2 (6 bases). Germline-derived CDR1 and CDR2 are SGHNT and YYREEE (reference sequence). The CDR3 has 16 residues. Trimming took 5 bases from V and 4 from J, leaving 21 bases between them.

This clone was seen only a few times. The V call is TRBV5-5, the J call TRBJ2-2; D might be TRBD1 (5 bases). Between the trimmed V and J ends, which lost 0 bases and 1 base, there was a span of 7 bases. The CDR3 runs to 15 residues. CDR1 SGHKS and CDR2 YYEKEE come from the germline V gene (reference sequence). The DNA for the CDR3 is TGTGCCAGCAGCTTGGCCACAGGGAACACCGGGGAGCTGTTTTTT. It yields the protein CASSLATGNTGELFF.

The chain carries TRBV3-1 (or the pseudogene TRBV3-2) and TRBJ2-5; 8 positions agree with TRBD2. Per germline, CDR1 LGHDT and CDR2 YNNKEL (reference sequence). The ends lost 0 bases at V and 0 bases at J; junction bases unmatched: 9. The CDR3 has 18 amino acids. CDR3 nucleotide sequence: TGTGCCAGCAGCCAAGAAAAAGTAGTTAGCGGGGACCAAGAGACCCAGTACTTC. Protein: CASSQEKVVSGDQETQYF.

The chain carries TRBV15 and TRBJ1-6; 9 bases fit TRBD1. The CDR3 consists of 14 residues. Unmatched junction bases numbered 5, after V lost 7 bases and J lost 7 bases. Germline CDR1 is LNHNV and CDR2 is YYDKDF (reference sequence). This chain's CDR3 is CATIDRGGNSPLHF. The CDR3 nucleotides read TGTGCCACCATCGACAGGGGGGGCAATTCACCCCTCCACTTT.

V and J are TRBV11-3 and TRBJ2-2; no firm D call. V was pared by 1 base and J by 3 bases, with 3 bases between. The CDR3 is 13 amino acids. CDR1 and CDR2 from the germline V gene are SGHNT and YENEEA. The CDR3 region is CASSLGDTGELFF. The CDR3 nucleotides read TGTGCCAGCAGCTTAGGCGACACCGGGGAGCTGTTTTTT.

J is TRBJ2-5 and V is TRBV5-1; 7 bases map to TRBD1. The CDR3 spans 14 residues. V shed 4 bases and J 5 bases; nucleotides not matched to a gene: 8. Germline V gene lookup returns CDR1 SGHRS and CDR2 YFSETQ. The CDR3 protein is CASSPGQVRETQYF. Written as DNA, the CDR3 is TGCGCCAGCAGCCCCGGACAGGTTCGTGAGACCCAGTACTTC.

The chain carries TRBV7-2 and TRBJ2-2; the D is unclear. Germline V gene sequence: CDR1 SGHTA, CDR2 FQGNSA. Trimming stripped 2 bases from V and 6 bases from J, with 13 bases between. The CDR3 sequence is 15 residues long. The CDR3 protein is CASSLTLVLSGELFF. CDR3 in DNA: TGTGCCAGCAGCTTAACTCTAGTTTTATCCGGGGAGCTGTTTTTT.

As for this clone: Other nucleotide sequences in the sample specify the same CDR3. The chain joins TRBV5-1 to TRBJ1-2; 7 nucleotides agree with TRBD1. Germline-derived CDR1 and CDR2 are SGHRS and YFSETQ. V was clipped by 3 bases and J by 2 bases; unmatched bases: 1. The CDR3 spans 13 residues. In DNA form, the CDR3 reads TGCGCCAGCAGCTCACAGGGGAACTATGGCTACACCTTC. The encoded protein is CASSSQGNYGYTF.

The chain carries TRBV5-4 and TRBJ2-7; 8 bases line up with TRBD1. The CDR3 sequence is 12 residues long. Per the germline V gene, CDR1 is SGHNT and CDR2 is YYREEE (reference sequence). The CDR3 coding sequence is TGTGTGGCGGGACAGGCAACCTACGAGCAGTACTTC. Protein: CVAGQATYEQYF.

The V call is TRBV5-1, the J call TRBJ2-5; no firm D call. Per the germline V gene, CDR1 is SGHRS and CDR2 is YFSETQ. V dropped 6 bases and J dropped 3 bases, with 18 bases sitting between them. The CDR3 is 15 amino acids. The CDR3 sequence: CASTYSPGSEETQYF. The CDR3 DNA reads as TGCGCCAGCACCTATTCCCCGGGTAGTGAAGAGACCCAGTACTTC.

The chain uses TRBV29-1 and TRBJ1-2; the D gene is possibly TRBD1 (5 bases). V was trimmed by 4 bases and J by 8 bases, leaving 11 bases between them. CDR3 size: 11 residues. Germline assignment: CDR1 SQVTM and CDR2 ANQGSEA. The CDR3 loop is CSVVTGHGYTF. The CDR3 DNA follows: TGCAGCGTTGTCACAGGTCACGGCTACACCTTC. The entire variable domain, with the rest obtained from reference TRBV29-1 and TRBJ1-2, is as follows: SAVISQKPSRDICQRGTSLTIQCQVDSQVTMMFWYRQQPGQSLTLIATANQGSEATYESGFVIDKFPISRPNLTFSTLTVSNMSPEDSSIYLCSVVTGHGYTFGSGTRLTVV.

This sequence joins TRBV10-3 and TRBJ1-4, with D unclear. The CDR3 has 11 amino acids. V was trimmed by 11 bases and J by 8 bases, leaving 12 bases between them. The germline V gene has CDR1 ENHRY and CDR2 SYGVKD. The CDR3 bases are TGTGCCGCAGGAGGGAGGGAAAAACTGTTTTTT. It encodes CAAGGREKLFF.

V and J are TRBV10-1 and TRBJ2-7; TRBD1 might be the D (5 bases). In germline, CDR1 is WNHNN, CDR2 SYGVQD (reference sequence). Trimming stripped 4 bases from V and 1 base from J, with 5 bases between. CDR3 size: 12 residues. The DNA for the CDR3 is TGCGCCAGCAGTGCAGGGTCCTACGAGCAGTACTTC. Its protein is CASSAGSYEQYF.

CDR3 in DNA: TGCAGCGGGGGACAGGATAGCCAAGAGACCCAGTACTTC. Amino acid sequence: CSGGQDSQETQYF. V is TRBV29-1 and J is TRBJ2-5, with TRBD1 matching over 8 bases. Per germline, CDR1 SQVTM and CDR2 ANQGSEA. The V and J ends lost 7 bases and 1 base, in that order; junction bases with no gene match: 5. The length of the CDR3 is 13 residues.

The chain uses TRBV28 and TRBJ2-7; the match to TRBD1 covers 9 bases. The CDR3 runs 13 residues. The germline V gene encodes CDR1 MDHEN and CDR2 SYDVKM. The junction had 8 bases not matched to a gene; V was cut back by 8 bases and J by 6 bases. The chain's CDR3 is CASCSGQGPEQYF. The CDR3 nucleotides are TGTGCCAGCTGCTCGGGACAGGGTCCCGAGCAGTACTTC.

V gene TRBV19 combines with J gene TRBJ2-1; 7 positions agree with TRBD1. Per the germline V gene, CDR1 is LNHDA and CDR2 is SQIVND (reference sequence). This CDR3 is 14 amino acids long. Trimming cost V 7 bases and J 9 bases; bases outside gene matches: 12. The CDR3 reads CASKLGQGVSEQFF. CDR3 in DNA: TGTGCCAGTAAGTTGGGGCAGGGGGTGAGTGAGCAGTTCTTC.

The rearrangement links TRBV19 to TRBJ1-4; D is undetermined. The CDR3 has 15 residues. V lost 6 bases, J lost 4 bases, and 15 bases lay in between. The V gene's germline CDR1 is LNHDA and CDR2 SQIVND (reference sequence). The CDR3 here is CASSHGSARNEKLFF. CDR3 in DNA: TGTGCCAGTAGCCATGGGAGCGCACGTAATGAAAAACTGTTTTTT.

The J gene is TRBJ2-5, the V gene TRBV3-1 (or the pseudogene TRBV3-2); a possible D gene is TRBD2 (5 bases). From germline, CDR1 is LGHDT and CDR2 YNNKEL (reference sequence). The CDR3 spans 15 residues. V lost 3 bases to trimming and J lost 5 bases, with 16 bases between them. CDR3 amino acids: CASSQGVIGGETQYF. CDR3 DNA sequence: TGTGCCAGCAGCCAGGGAGTTATAGGAGGTGAGACCCAGTACTTC.